A selection of T cell receptor beta chains follows, all from one sample in a study of a mutant IDH1 vaccine in newly diagnosed glioma. Produced via immunoSEQ multiplex PCR; TCRdb's table is partial and in-frame only. The data show roughly 19,000 clones, around 85% seen once. The material sequenced was PBMCs, taken from a glioma patient treated with radiotherapy, temozolomide or both. Receptor source: a man aged 35-49 years with glioma. CDR3s include the opening cysteine and the closing phenylalanine or tryptophan. The order of the fields is J gene, CDR3 length, V gene, D gene, clone size, CDR3 DNA, CDR3 protein. A D gene is named only where the DNA matches it firmly. Some rows have no size entry. The others give once, few or many, or a class for an expanded clone.

>TRBJ1-5|15|TRBV4-3|NA|few
TGCGCCAGCAGCCCCACTGGTCGGGGGAATCAGCCCCAGCATTTT
CASSPTGRGNQPQHF
>TRBJ2-5|15|TRBV2|NA|NA
TGTGCCAGCAGTGAATACCATGACCCGCAAGAGACCCAGTACTTC
CASSEYHDPQETQYF
>TRBJ1-5|15|TRBV7-2|NA|NA
TGTGCCAGCAGCGAAGAGGGGCGTAGCAATCAGCCCCAGCATTTT
CASSEEGRSNQPQHF
>TRBJ1-6|15|TRBV4-1|TRBD1|NA
TGCGCCAGCAGCCTCGGGACAGGGGATAATTCACCCCTCCACTTT
CASSLGTGDNSPLHF
>TRBJ2-5|16|TRBV28|NA|NA
TGTGCCAGCAGTTTATGGGCTCGGGGGACCCAAGAGACCCAGTACTTC
CASSLWARGTQETQYF
>TRBJ2-2|14|TRBV10-3|NA|NA
TGTGCCATCAGCCAACTGACGGACACCGGGGAGCTGTTTTTT
CAISQLTDTGELFF
>TRBJ2-3|14|TRBV19|NA|NA
TGTGCCAGTAGTATAGCGGGGGACACAGATACGCAGTATTTT
CASSIAGDTDTQYF
>TRBJ2-7|11|TRBV21-1|NA|NA
TGTGCCAACCGGGGGCTCTACGAGCAGTACTTC
CANRGLYEQYF
>TRBJ2-1|13|TRBV4-3|NA|once
TGCGCCAGCAGCCAAGTCCCCACGGATGAGCAGTTCTTC
CASSQVPTDEQFF
>TRBJ2-5|17|TRBV2|TRBD2|NA
TGTGCCAGCAGTGAGAGGGGGACTAGCGGGATGGAAGAGACCCAGTACTTC
CASSERGTSGMEETQYF
>TRBJ2-3|14|TRBV30|TRBD1|NA
TGTGCCTGGAACAGACAGGGGGCCCCAGATACGCAGTATTTT
CAWNRQGAPDTQYF
>TRBJ2-1|16|TRBV13|TRBD2|NA
TGTGCCAGCAGCATACTTACCGGGAGGGCCCCATTTGCGCAGTTCTTC
CASSILTGRAPFAQFF
>TRBJ1-1|15|TRBV28|NA|NA
TGTGCCAGCAGTTTAGGTGGAAACAGAAACACTGAAGCTTTCTTT
CASSLGGNRNTEAFF
>TRBJ2-3|15|TRBV2|TRBD2|NA
TGTGCCAGCAGCTACGGACTAGGCCCCACAGATACGCAGTATTTT
CASSYGLGPTDTQYF
>TRBJ1-6|15|TRBV19|NA|NA
TGTGCCAGTAGTATGGTGGGGTCTGGGAATTCACCCCTCCACTTT
CASSMVGSGNSPLHF
>TRBJ1-1|15|TRBV29-1|NA|NA
TGCAGCGTTGAAGGCCATAAGGGGCGTGAAACTGAAGCTTTCTTT
CSVEGHKGRETEAFF
>TRBJ1-5|16|TRBV18|TRBD1|once
TGTGCCAGCTCACCCTCAGGACAGGGTGGCAATCAGCCCCAGCATTTT
CASSPSGQGGNQPQHF
>TRBJ2-7|15|TRBV5-5|TRBD1|NA
TGTGCCAGCAGCTTGTACGGGACAGGGGGTTACGAGCAGTACTTC
CASSLYGTGGYEQYF
>TRBJ2-3|16|TRBV30|TRBD2|NA
TGTGCCTGGAGGGATCCGGGACTACCGCCGGGAGATACGCAGTATTTT
CAWRDPGLPPGDTQYF
>TRBJ2-5|13|TRBV5-4|NA|NA
TGTGCCAGCAGCTTGGGGCTCCAAGAGACCCAGTACTTC
CASSLGLQETQYF
>TRBJ1-5|15|TRBV2|NA|NA
TGTGCCAGCAGTGAAAGGAGCGGTAGCAATCAGCCCCAGCATTTT
CASSERSGSNQPQHF
>TRBJ2-2|14|TRBV6-5|TRBD1|NA
TGTGCCAGCAGTTACAGGGGGCCCACCGGGGAGCTGTTTTTT
CASSYRGPTGELFF
>TRBJ1-1|13|TRBV15|NA|NA
TGTGCCACCCAGAGGTCGGGCGCCGCTGAAGCTTTCTTT
CATQRSGAAEAFF
>TRBJ1-2|14|TRBV6-6|NA|NA
TGTGCCAGCAGTTCAGGCACCCCCAACTATGGCTACACCTTC
CASSSGTPNYGYTF
>TRBJ2-5|16|TRBV13|NA|NA
TGTGCCAGCAGCTTGTTCCGCAGTCCTTCACAAGAGACCCAGTACTTC
CASSLFRSPSQETQYF
>TRBJ2-2|16|TRBV7-9|TRBD1|NA
TGTGCCAGCAGCCGAAAGGACAGGGGGAACACCGGGGAGCTGTTTTTT
CASSRKDRGNTGELFF
>TRBJ2-1|15|TRBV10-3|TRBD2|few
TGTGCCATCAGGGACAGCGGGGGCTCCTACAATGAGCAGTTCTTC
CAIRDSGGSYNEQFF
>TRBJ2-4|22|TRBV2|TRBD1|NA
TGTGCCAGCAGTGAAAAGGCAGTCGTCGGGACAGGGAGATCTTCAACCAAAAACATTCAGTACTTC
CASSEKAVVGTGRSSTKNIQYF
>TRBJ1-4|13|TRBV6-5|NA|NA
TGTGCCAGCAGTTCCGGGGTGTTGGAAAAACTGTTTTTT
CASSSGVLEKLFF
>TRBJ2-1|18|TRBV2|TRBD2|NA
TGTGCCAGCACTGAGAGAATAGCGGGAGTGACGAGGTACAATGAGCAGTTCTTC
CASTERIAGVTRYNEQFF
>TRBJ2-4|13|TRBV30|NA|NA
TGTGCCTGGAGCTTAGCCACCAAAAACATTCAGTACTTC
CAWSLATKNIQYF
>TRBJ1-3|15|TRBV4-3|NA|NA
TGCGCCAGCAGCCGATCCTGGACAGCTGGAAACACCATATATTTT
CASSRSWTAGNTIYF
>TRBJ1-1|15|TRBV2|NA|NA
TGTGCCAGCAGTGAAGCGCTTCCCCGTTCGTCTGAAGCTTTCTTT
CASSEALPRSSEAFF
>TRBJ1-1|15|TRBV2|NA|NA
TGTGCCAGCAGTCTGAGGGTTCAGCAGGACACTGAAGCTTTCTTT
CASSLRVQQDTEAFF
>TRBJ2-2|18|TRBV4-3|TRBD1|NA
TGCGCCAGCAGCCAATTCCTCCAGGGGGAAGGGTACACCGGGGAGCTGTTTTTT
CASSQFLQGEGYTGELFF
>TRBJ2-3|16|TRBV4-2|TRBD2|NA
TGTGCCAGCAGCCAGGAAAGACTAGCGGGAGCGGATACGCAGTATTTT
CASSQERLAGADTQYF
>TRBJ2-3|16|TRBV5-4|TRBD2|NA
TGTGCCAGCAGTCGTCGGACTAGCGGGGGGGCAGATACGCAGTATTTT
CASSRRTSGGADTQYF
>TRBJ2-7|13|TRBV6-1|NA|once
TGTGCCAGCAGTGGGGGGGACTTCTACGAGCAGTACTTC
CASSGGDFYEQYF
>TRBJ2-1|17|TRBV9|NA|NA
TGTGCCAGCAGCGCAATACTCGGGGGTTCCCCCTACAATGAGCAGTTCTTC
CASSAILGGSPYNEQFF
>TRBJ1-3|17|TRBV4-1|NA|once
TGCGCCAGCAGCCAAGTAATTCTCCCCTTCTCTGGAAACACCATATATTTT
CASSQVILPFSGNTIYF
>TRBJ2-5|16|TRBV5-1|TRBD1|NA
TGCGCCAGCAGCTTGGTGGTGACAGGGGGCGCGAAGACCCAGTACTTC
CASSLVVTGGAKTQYF
>TRBJ2-2|13|TRBV7-6|NA|NA
TGTGCCAGCCTCAGGTTGGGGGCCGGGGAGCTGTTTTTT
CASLRLGAGELFF
>TRBJ1-4|15|TRBV9|TRBD1|few
TGTGCCAGCAGCAGACTGACAGGGGGTGAAGAAAAACTGTTTTTT
CASSRLTGGEEKLFF
>TRBJ1-4|15|TRBV13|NA|NA
TGTGCCAGCAGCTTAGGGAGGGGAGTCAGTGAAAAACTGTTTTTT
CASSLGRGVSEKLFF
>TRBJ2-1|16|TRBV27|NA|NA
TGTGCCAGCTCTACCCTGGCCAAGAGCTCCTACAATGAGCAGTTCTTC
CASSTLAKSSYNEQFF
>TRBJ2-7|16|TRBV4-3|NA|NA
TGCGCCAGCAGCCTTGGGACCCTTTTGGGAGGATACGAGCAGTACTTC
CASSLGTLLGGYEQYF